A single sample is the source of the 19 T cell receptor beta chains below, sequenced in a study of blood T cell repertoires in COVID-19. The repertoire was sequenced with immunoSEQ multiplex PCR; TCRdb's copy has only in-frame clones and lacks some. The sample holds some 150,000 clones, more than 70% seen once. The sequencing sample was made of peripheral blood. All receptors derive from a human donor in a cohort sampled during active COVID-19.

This sequence joins TRBV4-1 and TRBJ1-5, with a weak D call TRBD1 (5 bases). V was pared by 5 bases and J by 3 bases, with 8 bases between. The CDR3 contains 13 residues. Germline loops: CDR1 MGHRA, CDR2 YSYEKL. CDR3 region: CASSVTVNQPQHF. For the CDR3, the DNA is TGCGCCAGCAGCGTGACAGTCAATCAGCCCCAGCATTTT.

V gene TRBV12-3 or TRBV12-4 combines with J gene TRBJ2-7; D remains unclear. Between the trimmed V and J ends, which lost 3 bases and 4 bases, there was a span of 7 bases. The CDR3 contains 12 residues. As DNA, the CDR3 is TGTGCCAGCAGTTTGTCGGTTTACGAGCAGTACTTC. Translated: CASSLSVYEQYF.

The chain employs TRBV7-3 and TRBJ1-2; 7 nucleotides align to TRBD1. The CDR3 totals 16 residues. V was pared by 1 base and J by 7 bases, with 12 bases of the junction left unmatched. Germline-derived CDR1 and CDR2 are SGHTA and FQGTGA. The CDR3 protein is CASSLSPAQGMAGYTF. CDR3 in DNA: TGTGCCAGCAGCTTAAGCCCCGCACAGGGGATGGCTGGCTACACCTTC.

The chain carries TRBV7-2 and TRBJ2-1, with 11 nucleotides matching TRBD1. The V segment lost 5 bases and the J segment 9 bases; nucleotides outside the gene matches: 3. CDR1 is SGHTA, CDR2 FQGNSA, per germline. CDR3 length: 13 residues. The CDR3 DNA reads TGTGCCAGCAGCCCGGGACAGGGGGGTGAGCAGTTCTTC. This codes for CASSPGQGGEQFF. The complete variable domain, with remaining parts taken from reference TRBV7-2 and TRBJ2-1, reads GAGVSQSPSNKVTEKGKDVELRCDPISGHTALYWYRQSLGQGLEFLIYFQGNSAPDKSGLPSDRFSAERTGGSVSTLTIQRTQQEDSAVYLCASSPGQGGEQFFGPGTRLTVL.

The gene calls are TRBV14 and TRBJ1-4, with a tentative D call TRBD1 (6 bases). The CDR3 sequence is 14 residues long. CDR1 is SGHDN, CDR2 FVKESK, per germline. V was cut by 4 bases and J by 4 bases, with 10 bases left in between. The CDR3 DNA reads TGTGCCAGCAGCCCTACAGGGAATAATGAAAAACTGTTTTTT. This codes for CASSPTGNNEKLFF.

The rearrangement joins TRBV18 to TRBJ1-4, with no clear D. Deletions cut 2 bases from V and 8 bases from J, with 15 bases between. There are 15 residues in the CDR3. The germline V gene encodes CDR1 KGHSH and CDR2 LQKENI. The CDR3 protein is CASSPVANPQEKLFF. CDR3 DNA: TGTGCCAGCTCACCAGTAGCCAACCCCCAGGAAAAACTGTTTTTT. Looking up the rest from reference TRBV18 and TRBJ1-4 gives the full variable domain: NAGVMQNPRHLVRRRGQEARLRCSPMKGHSHVYWYRQLPEEGLKFMVYLQKENIIDESGMPKERFSAEFPKEGPSILRIQQVVRGDSAAYFCASSPVANPQEKLFFGSGTQLSVL.

V gene TRBV6-4 combines with J gene TRBJ2-7, with D tentatively TRBD2 (6 bases). Trimming shortened V by 3 bases and J by 7 bases, and 31 bases separated the two germline ends. This CDR3 is 19 amino acids long. In germline, CDR1 is MRHNA, CDR2 SNTAGT. In nucleotides, the CDR3 is TGTGCCAGCAGTGAGAGGTGGACACCGGAGGGAGTAGCGCATGGAGAGCAGTACTTC. Translated: CASSERWTPEGVAHGEQYF.

A note on this clone: The sample holds other DNA sequences that translate to the same CDR3. This chain joins TRBV9 and TRBJ2-3; D possibly corresponds to TRBD1 (6 bases). Trimming left V 0 bases short and J 2 bases short, with 13 bases between. The CDR3 sequence is 16 residues long. Per the germline V gene, CDR1 is SGDLS and CDR2 is YYNGEE. CDR3 nucleotides: TGTGCCAGCAGCGTAGATAATGGGGGCTCCACAGATACGCAGTATTTT. It codes for CASSVDNGGSTDTQYF.

This clone has a single count. The V and J genes are TRBV5-1 and TRBJ1-2, with D perhaps matching TRBD1 (6 bases). In germline, CDR1 is SGHRS, CDR2 YFSETQ. The CDR3 extends over 15 amino acids. The V gene lost 7 bases and the J gene lost 6 bases, with 22 bases spanning the gap. In nucleotides, the CDR3 is TGCGCCAGCTGCCAGGGTCTTACAGGGACGGATGGCTACACCTTC. Protein: CASCQGLTGTDGYTF.

The chain combines TRBV6-5 with TRBJ2-2, with D possibly TRBD2 on 5 matching bases. The CDR3 is 14 amino acids. Germline lookup yields CDR1 MNHEY and CDR2 SVGAGI. Trimming took off 6 bases at V and 4 bases at J, with 12 bases between the two ends. CDR3 sequence: CASRLEWGTGELFF. The CDR3 DNA reads as TGTGCCAGCAGACTAGAGTGGGGCACCGGGGAGCTGTTTTTT.

V and J are TRBV11-3 and TRBJ2-1, with TRBD2 identical over 15 bases. CDR1 is SGHNT and CDR2 is YENEEA in the germline V gene. V gave up 0 bases and J gave up 12 bases; unmatched junction bases: 9. The CDR3 extends over 17 amino acids. CDR3 residues: CASSLDRTSGRVPVQFF. The CDR3 DNA reads TGTGCCAGCAGCTTAGATCGGACTAGCGGGAGGGTCCCAGTGCAGTTCTTC. Full variable domain (rest looked up from reference TRBV11-3 and TRBJ2-1): EAGVVQSPRYKIIEKKQPVAFWCNPISGHNTLYWYLQNLGQGPELLIRYENEEAVDDSQLPKDRFSAERLKGVDSTLKIQPAELGDSAVYLCASSLDRTSGRVPVQFFGPGTRLTVL.

The V gene is TRBV6-2 or TRBV6-3, the J gene TRBJ1-2; weak D call: TRBD1 (6 bases). The germline V gene encodes CDR1 MNHEY and CDR2 SVGEGT. V was trimmed by 0 bases and J by 2 bases, leaving 13 bases between them. The CDR3 length is 16 residues. CDR3 loop: CASSYSGNRANYGYTF. CDR3 coding DNA: TGTGCCAGCAGTTACTCGGGGAACAGGGCCAACTATGGCTACACCTTC.

This clone was counted a single time. The rearrangement links TRBV7-2 to TRBJ1-6; D possibly corresponds to TRBD1 (5 bases). Germline CDR1 and CDR2: SGHTA and FQGNSA. Deletions cut 5 bases from V and 4 bases from J, with 12 bases between. CDR3 length equals 15 residues. The DNA for the CDR3 is TGTGCCAGCAGCCCAAGGACAAGTTATAATTCACCCCTCCACTTT. Translating it yields CASSPRTSYNSPLHF.

This CDR3 is CASSLTGQGYNEQFF. For the CDR3, the DNA is TGTGCCAGCTCACTTACGGGACAGGGTTACAATGAGCAGTTCTTC. This chain uses TRBV18 with TRBJ2-1, with 9 bases lining up with TRBD1. Germline lookup yields CDR1 KGHSH and CDR2 LQKENI. The CDR3 is 15 amino acids. Trimming at V came to 4 bases and at J to 4 bases, leaving 5 bases not matched to a gene.

The rearrangement uses TRBV7-2 and TRBJ2-6, with a weak D call TRBD1 (5 bases). This CDR3 is built from 16 residues. V was trimmed by 5 bases and J by 1 base, leaving 12 bases between them. Germline CDR1 reads SGHTA; CDR2 reads FQGNSA. CDR3 sequence reads: CASSPQTESGANVLTF. The DNA for the CDR3 is TGTGCCAGCAGCCCGCAGACAGAGTCTGGGGCCAACGTCCTGACTTTC.

This chain joins TRBV7-2 and TRBJ1-5, with TRBD1 matching over 7 bases. The CDR3 runs to 15 residues. V lost 5 bases, J lost 0 bases, and 4 bases stayed unmatched. Per germline, CDR1 SGHTA and CDR2 FQGNSA. Here the CDR3 DNA reads TGTGCCAGCAGCCGGACAGGAGCTAGCAATCAGCCCCAGCATTTT. Translating it yields CASSRTGASNQPQHF.

This chain links TRBV7-2 with TRBJ2-5; no clear D. Germline V lookup: CDR1 SGHTA, CDR2 FQGNSA. CDR3 length equals 13 residues. V lost 2 bases and J 6 bases, leaving 10 bases between the germline ends. CDR3 in DNA: TGTGCCAGCAGCTTAACCCCTAAGCAGACCCAGTACTTC. Its translation: CASSLTPKQTQYF. The complete variable domain, with remaining parts taken from reference TRBV7-2 and TRBJ2-5, reads GAGVSQSPSNKVTEKGKDVELRCDPISGHTALYWYRQSLGQGLEFLIYFQGNSAPDKSGLPSDRFSAERTGGSVSTLTIQRTQQEDSAVYLCASSLTPKQTQYFGPGTRLLVL.

The chain links TRBV6-2 or TRBV6-3 to TRBJ2-7, with no clear D. With 0 bases removed from V and 2 bases from J, the gap between germline ends came to 14 bases. The germline CDR1 and CDR2 sequences are MNHEY and SVGEGT. The CDR3 consists of 16 residues. This CDR3 is CASSYSRLSLAYEQYF. In DNA form, the CDR3 reads TGTGCCAGCAGTTACTCGAGACTTTCCCTAGCCTACGAGCAGTACTTC.

The sample holds a few counts of this clone. J is TRBJ1-3 and V is TRBV5-1; D possibly corresponds to TRBD1 (5 bases). V lost 4 bases, J lost 1 base, and 24 bases lay in between. Germline CDR1 and CDR2: SGHRS and YFSETQ. The CDR3 contains 19 residues. CDR3 sequence: CASSRTGSGAAGSGNTIYF. CDR3 nucleotide sequence: TGCGCCAGCAGCAGGACCGGTAGTGGGGCTGCGGGATCTGGAAACACCATATATTTT.